Listed here is a single T cell receptor (beta chain). The sample belongs to a study of blood T cell repertoires in COVID-19. Across the study: COVID-19 samples collected from the United States, Italy and Spain covered acute and convalescent phases.

Original handling: Counts of nucleated cells, estimated from reference gene primer amplification, were obtained. Measured with immunoSEQ multiplex PCR; TCRdb has only the in-frame clones, and not every one. The DNA was the basis for D and trimming; V, J and clone size are from that table. The sample yields about 90,000 clones, around 87% seen once. This CDR3 region has 14 residues. Trimming shortened V by 0 bases and J by 9 bases, and 9 bases separated the two germline ends. Germline V CDR1 and CDR2: LGHNA, YSLEER. The sequenced sample was peripheral blood. The V and J genes are TRBV4-3 and TRBJ1-6; D is undetermined. The source is a human donor in a cohort sampled during active COVID-19. The CDR3: CASSQDTTTSPLHF. In DNA form, the CDR3 reads TGCGCCAGCAGCCAAGACACTACAACTTCACCCCTCCACTTT.